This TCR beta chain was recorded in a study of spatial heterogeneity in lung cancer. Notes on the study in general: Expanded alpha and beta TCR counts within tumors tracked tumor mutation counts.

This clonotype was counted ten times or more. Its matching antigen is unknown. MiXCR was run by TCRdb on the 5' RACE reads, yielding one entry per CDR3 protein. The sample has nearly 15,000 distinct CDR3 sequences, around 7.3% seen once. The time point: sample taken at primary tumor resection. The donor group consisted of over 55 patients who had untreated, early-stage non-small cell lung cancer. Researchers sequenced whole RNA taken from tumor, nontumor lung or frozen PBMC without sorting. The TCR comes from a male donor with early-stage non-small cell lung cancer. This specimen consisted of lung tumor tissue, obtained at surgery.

The chain's CDR3 is CASSASFTGADTQYF. DNA for the CDR3: TGTGCCAGCAGCGCAAGTTTCACAGGGGCAGATACGCAGTATTTT. The chain employs TRBV7-9 and TRBJ2-3; 7 bases line up with TRBD1. Germline V CDR1 and CDR2: SEHNR, FQNEAQ (reference sequence). V lost 5 bases to trimming and J lost 4 bases; unmatched junction nucleotides: 9. The CDR3 runs to 15 residues.